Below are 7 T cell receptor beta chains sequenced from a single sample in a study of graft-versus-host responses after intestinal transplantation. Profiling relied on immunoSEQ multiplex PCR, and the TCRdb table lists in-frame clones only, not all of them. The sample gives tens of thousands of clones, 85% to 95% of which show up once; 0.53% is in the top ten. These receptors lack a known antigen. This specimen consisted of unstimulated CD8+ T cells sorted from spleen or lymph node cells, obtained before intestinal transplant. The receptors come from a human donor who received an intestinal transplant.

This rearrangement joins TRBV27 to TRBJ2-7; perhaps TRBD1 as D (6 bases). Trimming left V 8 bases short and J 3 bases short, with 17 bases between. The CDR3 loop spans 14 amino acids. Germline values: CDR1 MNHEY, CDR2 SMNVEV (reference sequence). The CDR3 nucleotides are TGTGCCAGCTCCATCAGGGGCTCCGGCTACGAGCAGTACTTC. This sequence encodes CASSIRGSGYEQYF.

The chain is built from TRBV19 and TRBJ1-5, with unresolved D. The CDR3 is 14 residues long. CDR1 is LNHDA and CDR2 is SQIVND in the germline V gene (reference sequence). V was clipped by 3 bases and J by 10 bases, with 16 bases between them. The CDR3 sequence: CASSMDNFDRPQHF. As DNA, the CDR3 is TGTGCCAGTAGTATGGATAACTTTGATCGCCCCCAGCATTTT.

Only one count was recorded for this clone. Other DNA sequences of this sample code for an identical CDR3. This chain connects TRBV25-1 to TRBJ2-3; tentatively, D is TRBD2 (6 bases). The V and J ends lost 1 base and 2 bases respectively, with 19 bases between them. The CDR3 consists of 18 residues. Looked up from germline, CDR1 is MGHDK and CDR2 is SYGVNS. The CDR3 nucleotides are TGTGCCAGCAGTGAATTCGGGGTGGGGGGTCTACCCACAGATACGCAGTATTTT. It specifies CASSEFGVGGLPTDTQYF. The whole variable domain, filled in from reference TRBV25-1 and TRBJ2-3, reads EADIYQTPRYLVIGTGKKITLECSQTMGHDKMYWYQQDPGMELHLIHYSYGVNSTEKGDLSSESTVSRIRTEHFPLTLESARPSHTSQYLCASSEFGVGGLPTDTQYFGPGTRLTVL.

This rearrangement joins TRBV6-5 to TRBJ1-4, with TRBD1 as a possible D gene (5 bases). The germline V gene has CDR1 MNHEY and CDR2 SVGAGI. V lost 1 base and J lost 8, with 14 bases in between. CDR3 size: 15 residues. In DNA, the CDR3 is TGTGCCAGCAGTTACTTGGCAGGGAAAGAGGAAAAACTGTTTTTT. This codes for CASSYLAGKEEKLFF.

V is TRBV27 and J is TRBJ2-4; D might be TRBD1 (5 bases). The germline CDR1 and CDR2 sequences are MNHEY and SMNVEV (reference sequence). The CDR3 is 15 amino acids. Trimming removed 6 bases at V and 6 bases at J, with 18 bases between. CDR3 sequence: CASRAAAGFGNIQYF. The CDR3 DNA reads TGTGCCAGCAGGGCAGCTGCAGGGTTTGGAAACATTCAGTACTTC.

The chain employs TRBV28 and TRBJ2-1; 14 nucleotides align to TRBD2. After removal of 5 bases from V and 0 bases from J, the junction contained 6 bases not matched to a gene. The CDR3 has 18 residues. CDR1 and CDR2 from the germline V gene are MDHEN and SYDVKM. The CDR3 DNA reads TGTGCCAGCAGTCCAAGACTAGCGGGAGGGAACTCCTACAATGAGCAGTTCTTC. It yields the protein CASSPRLAGGNSYNEQFF.

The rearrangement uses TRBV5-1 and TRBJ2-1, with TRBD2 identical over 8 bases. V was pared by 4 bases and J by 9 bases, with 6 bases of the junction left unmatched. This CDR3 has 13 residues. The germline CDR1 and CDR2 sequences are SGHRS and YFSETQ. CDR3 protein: CASSPIAGREQFF. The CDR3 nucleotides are TGCGCCAGCAGCCCAATAGCGGGACGTGAGCAGTTCTTC.